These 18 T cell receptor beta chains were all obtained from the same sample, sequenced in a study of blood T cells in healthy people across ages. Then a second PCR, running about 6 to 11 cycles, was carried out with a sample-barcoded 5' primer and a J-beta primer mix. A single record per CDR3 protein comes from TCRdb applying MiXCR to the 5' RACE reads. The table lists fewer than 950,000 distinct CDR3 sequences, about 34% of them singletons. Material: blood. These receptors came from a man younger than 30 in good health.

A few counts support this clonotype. CDR3 in amino acids: CASSLERVPYNEQFF. The CDR3 bases are TGCGCCAGCAGCTTGGAGAGGGTCCCCTACAATGAGCAGTTCTTC. V is TRBV5-1 and J is TRBJ2-1; D possibly corresponds to TRBD2 (5 bases). Trimming left V 0 bases short and J 2 bases short, with 9 bases between. The germline CDR1 and CDR2 sequences are SGHRS and YFSETQ. This CDR3 has 15 amino acids.

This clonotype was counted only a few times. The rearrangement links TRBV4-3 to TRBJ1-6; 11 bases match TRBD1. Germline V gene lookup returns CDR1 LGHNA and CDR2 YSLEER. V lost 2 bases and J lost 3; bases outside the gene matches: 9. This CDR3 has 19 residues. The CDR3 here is CASSQLGQGDLLYNSPLHF. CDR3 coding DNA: TGCGCCAGCAGCCAACTGGGACAGGGGGATCTTCTCTATAATTCACCCCTCCACTTT.

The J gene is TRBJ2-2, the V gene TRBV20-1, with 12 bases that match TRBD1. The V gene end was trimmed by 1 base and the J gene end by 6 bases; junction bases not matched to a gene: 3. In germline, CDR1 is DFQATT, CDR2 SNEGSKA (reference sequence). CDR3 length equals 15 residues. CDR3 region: CSARVGQGAPGELFF. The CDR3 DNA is TGCAGTGCTAGAGTGGGACAGGGGGCGCCCGGGGAGCTGTTTTTT.

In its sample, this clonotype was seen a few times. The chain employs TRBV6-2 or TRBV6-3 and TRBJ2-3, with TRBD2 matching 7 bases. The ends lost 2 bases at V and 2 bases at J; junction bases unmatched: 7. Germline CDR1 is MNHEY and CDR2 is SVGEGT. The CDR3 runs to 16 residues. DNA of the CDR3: TGTGCCAGCAGTTACCCGATCGGGGGGATCACAGATACGCAGTATTTT. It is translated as CASSYPIGGITDTQYF.

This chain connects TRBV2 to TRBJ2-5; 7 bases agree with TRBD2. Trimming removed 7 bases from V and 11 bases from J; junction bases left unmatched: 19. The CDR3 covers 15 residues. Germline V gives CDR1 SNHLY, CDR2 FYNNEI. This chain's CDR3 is CASIRSSGSSNEQYF. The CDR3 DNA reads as TGTGCCAGCATTAGGTCTAGCGGTAGTTCAAATGAGCAGTACTTC.

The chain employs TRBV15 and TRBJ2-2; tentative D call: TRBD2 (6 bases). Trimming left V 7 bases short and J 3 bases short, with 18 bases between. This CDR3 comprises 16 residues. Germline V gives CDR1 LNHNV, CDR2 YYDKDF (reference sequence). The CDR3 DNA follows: TGTGCCACCAAACGGAGGGGTTCAAGGGACACCGGGGAGCTGTTTTTT. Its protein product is CATKRRGSRDTGELFF.

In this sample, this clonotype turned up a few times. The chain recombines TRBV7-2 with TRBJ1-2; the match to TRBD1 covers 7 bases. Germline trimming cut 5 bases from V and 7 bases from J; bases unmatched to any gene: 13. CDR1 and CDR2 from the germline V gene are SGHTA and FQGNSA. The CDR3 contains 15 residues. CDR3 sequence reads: CASSELYGTAFGYTF. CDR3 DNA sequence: TGTGCCAGCAGCGAACTCTACGGGACAGCTTTTGGCTACACCTTC.

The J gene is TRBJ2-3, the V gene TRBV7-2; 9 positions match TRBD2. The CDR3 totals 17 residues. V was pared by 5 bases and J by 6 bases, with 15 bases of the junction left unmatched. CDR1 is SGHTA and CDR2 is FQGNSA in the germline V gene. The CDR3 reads CASSRDLAGGPGDTQYF. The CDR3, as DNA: TGTGCCAGCAGCCGCGACTTGGCGGGGGGGCCGGGGGATACGCAGTATTTT.

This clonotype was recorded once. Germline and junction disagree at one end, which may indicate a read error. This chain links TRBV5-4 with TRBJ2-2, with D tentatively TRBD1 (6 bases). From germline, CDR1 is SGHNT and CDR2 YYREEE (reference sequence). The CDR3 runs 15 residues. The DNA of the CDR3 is TGTGCCAGCAGTTTGGCACAGGGATATACCGGGGAGCTGTTTTTT. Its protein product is CASSLAQGYTGELFF.

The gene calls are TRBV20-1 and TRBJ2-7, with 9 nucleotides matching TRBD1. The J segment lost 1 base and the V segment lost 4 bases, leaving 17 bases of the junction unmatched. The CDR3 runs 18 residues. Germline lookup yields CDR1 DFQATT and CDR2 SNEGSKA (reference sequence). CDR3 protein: CSANPVVVGQGKSYEQYF. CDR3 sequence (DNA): TGCAGTGCTAATCCGGTCGTCGTTGGACAGGGGAAGTCCTACGAGCAGTACTTC.

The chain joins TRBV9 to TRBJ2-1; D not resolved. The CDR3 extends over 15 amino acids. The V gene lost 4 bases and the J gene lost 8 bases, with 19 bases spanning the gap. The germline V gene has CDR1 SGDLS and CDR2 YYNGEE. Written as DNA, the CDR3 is TGTGCCAGCAGCCCACTCGGTCACCCCGTGGATGAGCAGTTCTTC. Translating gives CASSPLGHPVDEQFF.

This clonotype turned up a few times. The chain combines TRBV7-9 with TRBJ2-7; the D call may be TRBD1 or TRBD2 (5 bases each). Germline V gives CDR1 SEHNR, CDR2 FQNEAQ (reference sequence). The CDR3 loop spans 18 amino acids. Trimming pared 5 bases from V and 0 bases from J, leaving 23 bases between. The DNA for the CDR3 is TGTGCCAGCAGCCAATTGGGTCCCCCGGGACGTCTCTCCTACGAGCAGTACTTC. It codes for CASSQLGPPGRLSYEQYF.

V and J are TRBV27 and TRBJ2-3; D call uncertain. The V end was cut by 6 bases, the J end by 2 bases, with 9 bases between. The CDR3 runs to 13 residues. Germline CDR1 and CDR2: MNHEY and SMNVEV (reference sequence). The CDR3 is CASRAFITDTQYF. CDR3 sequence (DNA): TGTGCCAGCAGGGCCTTTATCACAGATACGCAGTATTTT.

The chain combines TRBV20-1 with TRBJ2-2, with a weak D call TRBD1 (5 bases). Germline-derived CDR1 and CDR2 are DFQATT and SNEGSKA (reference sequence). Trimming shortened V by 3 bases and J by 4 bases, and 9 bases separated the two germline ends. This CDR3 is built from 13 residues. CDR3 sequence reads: CSARGQSTGELFF. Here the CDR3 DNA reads TGCAGTGCTAGGGGGCAGAGCACCGGGGAGCTGTTTTTT.

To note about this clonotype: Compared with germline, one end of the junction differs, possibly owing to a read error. CDR3 nucleotides: TGTACCAGCAGCCAAGTTACCGACAATGAGCAGTACTTC. This sequence encodes CTSSQVTDNEQYF. The gene calls are TRBV4-2 and TRBJ2-5; D unresolved. The CDR3 has 13 amino acids. Germline assignment: CDR1 LGHNA and CDR2 YNFKEQ.

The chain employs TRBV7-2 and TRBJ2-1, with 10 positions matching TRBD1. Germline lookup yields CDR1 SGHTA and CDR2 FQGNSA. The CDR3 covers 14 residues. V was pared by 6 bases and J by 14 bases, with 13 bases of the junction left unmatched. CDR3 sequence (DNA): TGTGCCAGCAGTCAAGGACAGGGGGGAAGTTTTAAGTTCTTC. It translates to CASSQGQGGSFKFF.

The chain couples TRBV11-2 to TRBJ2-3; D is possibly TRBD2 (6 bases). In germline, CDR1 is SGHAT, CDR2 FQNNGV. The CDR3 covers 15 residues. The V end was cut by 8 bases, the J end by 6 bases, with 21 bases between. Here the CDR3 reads CASGSLGLRGDTQYF. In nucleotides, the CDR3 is TGTGCCAGCGGCTCACTTGGACTAAGAGGGGATACGCAGTATTTT.

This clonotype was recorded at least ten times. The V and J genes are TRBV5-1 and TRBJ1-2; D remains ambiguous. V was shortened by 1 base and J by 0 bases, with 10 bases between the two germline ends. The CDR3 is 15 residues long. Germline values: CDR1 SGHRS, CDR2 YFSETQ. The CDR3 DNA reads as TGCGCCAGCAGCTTGACCGATTCCACTAACTATGGCTACACCTTC. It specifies CASSLTDSTNYGYTF.